These T cell receptor beta chains were read from a single sample in a study of cytomegalovirus exposure and HLA in healthy donors. The table came from immunoSEQ multiplex PCR; TCRdb's copy has only in-frame clones and leaves some out. The repertoire holds almost 65,000 clones, with around 89% as singletons. Source material: PBMCs. The origin of the receptors is a woman younger than 30 in good health and CMV-seronegative. CDR3s include the opening cysteine and the closing phenylalanine or tryptophan. The D gene is left open where the match is weak. Size values are once, few and many counts, or a class for expanded clones, and some rows have none.

j_call | d_call | clone_size | v_call | cdr3_nt | cdr3_aa
TRBJ2-1 | NA | NA | TRBV4-3 | TGCGCCAGCAGCCAAGAAGAGGGAGGGGGATACAATGAGCAGTTCTTC | CASSQEEGGGYNEQFF
TRBJ2-7 | NA | NA | TRBV7-3 | TGTGCCAGCAGCTTAACTCGGGAGACGGGGCAGTACTTC | CASSLTRETGQYF
TRBJ2-7 | NA | NA | TRBV18 | TGTGCCAGCTCCGCGAAATCGTCGCGCGGCTACGAGCAGTACTTC | CASSAKSSRGYEQYF
TRBJ2-7 | TRBD2 | NA | TRBV18 | TGTGCCAGCTCACCTCTAGCGGGAGTTTTGGGCGAGCAGTACTTC | CASSPLAGVLGEQYF
TRBJ1-1 | NA | NA | TRBV19 | TGTGCCAGTAATGTATGGAACACTGAAGCTTTCTTT | CASNVWNTEAFF
TRBJ1-5 | NA | NA | TRBV19 | TGTGCCAGTAGTCTCAGGTTTACTCAGCCCCAGCATTTT | CASSLRFTQPQHF
TRBJ1-1 | NA | NA | TRBV11-2 | TGTGCCAGCAGCTTGGTCAGAGGACTGGGGAACACTGAAGCTTTCTTT | CASSLVRGLGNTEAFF
TRBJ2-1 | TRBD1 | once | TRBV19 | TGTGCCAGTAGGAAAAACAGGGGGCGAGGCGATGAGCAGTTCTTC | CASRKNRGRGDEQFF
TRBJ2-7 | TRBD1 | NA | TRBV6-1 | TGTGCCAGCCGACCGGGACAGGGGCCCTACGAGCAGTACTTC | CASRPGQGPYEQYF
TRBJ1-1 | TRBD1 | NA | TRBV4-1 | TGCGCCAGCAGCCATGACCGGGACAGGATGAACACTGAAGCTTTCTTT | CASSHDRDRMNTEAFF
TRBJ2-7 | NA | NA | TRBV7-3 | TGTGCCAGCAGCTTATTGGGCGACTCCTACGAGCAGTACTTC | CASSLLGDSYEQYF
TRBJ1-4 | NA | NA | TRBV19 | TGTGCCAGTGGTCAGGGGAACCAGTATGAAAAACTGTTTTTT | CASGQGNQYEKLFF
TRBJ1-1 | NA | NA | TRBV19 | TGTGCCAGTAGTATAGATAGTCAGAACACTGAAGCTTTCTTT | CASSIDSQNTEAFF
TRBJ2-4 | NA | NA | TRBV7-9 | TGTGCCAGCCAGTCCGGGGTATCCATTCAGTACTTC | CASQSGVSIQYF
TRBJ2-7 | TRBD1 | NA | TRBV30 | TGTGCCTGGAGTCATTACAGGGGACCCTACGAGCAGTACTTC | CAWSHYRGPYEQYF
TRBJ1-1 | NA | NA | TRBV7-7 | TGTGCCAGCAGCTCAAACATTAACACTGAAGCTTTCTTT | CASSSNINTEAFF
TRBJ2-3 | TRBD1 | NA | TRBV7-9 | TGTGCCAGCAGCTTAGGGGATGGCAGGGGGCATGGAGATACGCAGTATTTT | CASSLGDGRGHGDTQYF
TRBJ1-2 | TRBD1 | NA | TRBV9 | TGTGCCAGCAGCGTCGGGACAGGGATCCATGGCTACACCTTC | CASSVGTGIHGYTF
TRBJ1-1 | TRBD1 | once | TRBV4-3 | TGCGCCAGCAGCCAGGGGATAATACAGGGGGCTTCTGAAGCTTTCTTT | CASSQGIIQGASEAFF
TRBJ2-3 | NA | NA | TRBV2 | TGTGCCAGCAGTGAAACGAGCGGTCTACACGTTGGAGATACGCAGTATTTT | CASSETSGLHVGDTQYF
TRBJ1-5 | NA | once | TRBV7-9 | TGTGCCAGCAGCTTACAGGGTTCATCTCAGCCCCAGCATTTT | CASSLQGSSQPQHF
TRBJ2-7 | TRBD1 | NA | TRBV15 | TGTGCCACCAGCAAGGACAGGGGGCGCAGAAACGAGCAGTACTTC | CATSKDRGRRNEQYF
TRBJ1-2 | NA | NA | TRBV30 | TGTGCCTGGTTTAAAGCGGGCAGTCTGACGGGCTACACCTTC | CAWFKAGSLTGYTF
TRBJ1-2 | NA | NA | TRBV29-1 | TGCAGCGTTGAGGCGAACGATGAGGATGGCTACACCTTC | CSVEANDEDGYTF
TRBJ2-7 | NA | NA | TRBV5-1 | TGCGCCAGCGGCGTGGGGGGCTCCGAGCAGTACTTC | CASGVGGSEQYF
TRBJ2-1 | TRBD1 | NA | TRBV15 | TGTGCCACCAGCAGGGGACAGGGTCCCTCTAGTGAGCAGTTCTTC | CATSRGQGPSSEQFF
TRBJ1-1 | NA | NA | TRBV19 | TGTGCCAGTAGTATAGATGGGGAGACTGAAGCTTTCTTT | CASSIDGETEAFF
TRBJ2-7 | NA | NA | TRBV4-3 | TGCGCCAGCAGCCAAGGGCAGGGCGAGCAGTACTTC | CASSQGQGEQYF
TRBJ2-5 | NA | once | TRBV5-4 | TGTGCCAGCAGCTTGGACAGGGCCTATGAGACCCAGTACTTC | CASSLDRAYETQYF
TRBJ2-7 | NA | NA | TRBV9 | TGTGCCAGCAGCGTCGCTGGAGATACCCACGAGCAGTACTTC | CASSVAGDTHEQYF
TRBJ2-1 | TRBD2 | NA | TRBV7-6 | TGTGCCAGCAGCTTAGGGGGGGGACCAAGGTACAATGAGCAGTTCTTC | CASSLGGGPRYNEQFF
TRBJ2-7 | NA | NA | TRBV7-2 | TGTGCCAGCAGCTTAGGCGGGGGCTTCTCCTACGAGCAGTACTTC | CASSLGGGFSYEQYF
TRBJ2-5 | NA | NA | TRBV5-1 | TGCGCCAGCAGCTTGGGAGGGGGTAGCTCGCAAGAGACCCAGTACTTC | CASSLGGGSSQETQYF
TRBJ2-7 | TRBD1 | once | TRBV7-2 | TGTGCCAGCAGCCAGGACAGGGGGGTCTACGAGCAGTACTTC | CASSQDRGVYEQYF
TRBJ1-5 | NA | NA | TRBV28 | TGTGCCAGCAGTTTATACAGGACGGTTAGCAATCAGCCCCAGCATTTT | CASSLYRTVSNQPQHF
TRBJ2-1 | NA | NA | TRBV7-3 | TGTGCCAGCAGCTTGGCTAGCTACAATGAGCAGTTCTTC | CASSLASYNEQFF
TRBJ2-2 | TRBD2 | NA | TRBV10-1 | TGCGCCAGCAGTGACGGCGGGAGTGTCACCGGGGAGCTGTTTTTT | CASSDGGSVTGELFF
TRBJ1-2 | NA | NA | TRBV11-3 | TGTGCCAGCAGCCTCCCTAGGGAGTATGGCTACACCTTC | CASSLPREYGYTF
TRBJ2-7 | TRBD1 | once | TRBV30 | TGTGCCTGGACCGGGACAGGGTGGAACGAGCAGTACTTC | CAWTGTGWNEQYF
TRBJ2-2 | NA | NA | TRBV11-2 | TGTGCCAGCAGCCTACTTCGGGTTGTCGGGGAGCTGTTTTTT | CASSLLRVVGELFF
TRBJ1-5 | NA | NA | TRBV28 | TGTGCCAGCAGTCCGTCAGGGGCGCAGCCCCAGCATTTT | CASSPSGAQPQHF
TRBJ2-7 | NA | once | TRBV7-3 | TGTGCCAGCAGCCCCTCCTGGGGCCGGGAGCAGTACTTC | CASSPSWGREQYF
TRBJ2-3 | TRBD1 | NA | TRBV6-1 | TGTGCCAGCAGTGTTCGCGGGACAGGGGCTGGCGGGAGGACAGATACGCAGTATTTT | CASSVRGTGAGGRTDTQYF
TRBJ2-7 | TRBD2 | NA | TRBV18 | TGTGCCAGCTCATCCAAGACTAGCGGGAGCGCCCTTGGGTCCGAGCAGTACTTC | CASSSKTSGSALGSEQYF
TRBJ2-5 | TRBD1 | NA | TRBV5-1 | TGCGCCAGCAGCTTGGAGGGGGCACAAGAGACCCAGTACTTC | CASSLEGAQETQYF
TRBJ2-1 | NA | NA | TRBV29-1 | TGCAGCGTTGAAAAGGGGTACTCCTACAATGAGCAGTTCTTC | CSVEKGYSYNEQFF
TRBJ2-1 | TRBD2 | once | TRBV7-3 | TGTGCCAGCAGCCCAGTCCGGACTAGCAGATCTACCTCCTACAATGAGCAGTTCTTC | CASSPVRTSRSTSYNEQFF
TRBJ2-5 | NA | NA | TRBV9 | TGTGCCAGCAGCGTAGAACCGGGGAGGGAGACCCAGTACTTC | CASSVEPGRETQYF